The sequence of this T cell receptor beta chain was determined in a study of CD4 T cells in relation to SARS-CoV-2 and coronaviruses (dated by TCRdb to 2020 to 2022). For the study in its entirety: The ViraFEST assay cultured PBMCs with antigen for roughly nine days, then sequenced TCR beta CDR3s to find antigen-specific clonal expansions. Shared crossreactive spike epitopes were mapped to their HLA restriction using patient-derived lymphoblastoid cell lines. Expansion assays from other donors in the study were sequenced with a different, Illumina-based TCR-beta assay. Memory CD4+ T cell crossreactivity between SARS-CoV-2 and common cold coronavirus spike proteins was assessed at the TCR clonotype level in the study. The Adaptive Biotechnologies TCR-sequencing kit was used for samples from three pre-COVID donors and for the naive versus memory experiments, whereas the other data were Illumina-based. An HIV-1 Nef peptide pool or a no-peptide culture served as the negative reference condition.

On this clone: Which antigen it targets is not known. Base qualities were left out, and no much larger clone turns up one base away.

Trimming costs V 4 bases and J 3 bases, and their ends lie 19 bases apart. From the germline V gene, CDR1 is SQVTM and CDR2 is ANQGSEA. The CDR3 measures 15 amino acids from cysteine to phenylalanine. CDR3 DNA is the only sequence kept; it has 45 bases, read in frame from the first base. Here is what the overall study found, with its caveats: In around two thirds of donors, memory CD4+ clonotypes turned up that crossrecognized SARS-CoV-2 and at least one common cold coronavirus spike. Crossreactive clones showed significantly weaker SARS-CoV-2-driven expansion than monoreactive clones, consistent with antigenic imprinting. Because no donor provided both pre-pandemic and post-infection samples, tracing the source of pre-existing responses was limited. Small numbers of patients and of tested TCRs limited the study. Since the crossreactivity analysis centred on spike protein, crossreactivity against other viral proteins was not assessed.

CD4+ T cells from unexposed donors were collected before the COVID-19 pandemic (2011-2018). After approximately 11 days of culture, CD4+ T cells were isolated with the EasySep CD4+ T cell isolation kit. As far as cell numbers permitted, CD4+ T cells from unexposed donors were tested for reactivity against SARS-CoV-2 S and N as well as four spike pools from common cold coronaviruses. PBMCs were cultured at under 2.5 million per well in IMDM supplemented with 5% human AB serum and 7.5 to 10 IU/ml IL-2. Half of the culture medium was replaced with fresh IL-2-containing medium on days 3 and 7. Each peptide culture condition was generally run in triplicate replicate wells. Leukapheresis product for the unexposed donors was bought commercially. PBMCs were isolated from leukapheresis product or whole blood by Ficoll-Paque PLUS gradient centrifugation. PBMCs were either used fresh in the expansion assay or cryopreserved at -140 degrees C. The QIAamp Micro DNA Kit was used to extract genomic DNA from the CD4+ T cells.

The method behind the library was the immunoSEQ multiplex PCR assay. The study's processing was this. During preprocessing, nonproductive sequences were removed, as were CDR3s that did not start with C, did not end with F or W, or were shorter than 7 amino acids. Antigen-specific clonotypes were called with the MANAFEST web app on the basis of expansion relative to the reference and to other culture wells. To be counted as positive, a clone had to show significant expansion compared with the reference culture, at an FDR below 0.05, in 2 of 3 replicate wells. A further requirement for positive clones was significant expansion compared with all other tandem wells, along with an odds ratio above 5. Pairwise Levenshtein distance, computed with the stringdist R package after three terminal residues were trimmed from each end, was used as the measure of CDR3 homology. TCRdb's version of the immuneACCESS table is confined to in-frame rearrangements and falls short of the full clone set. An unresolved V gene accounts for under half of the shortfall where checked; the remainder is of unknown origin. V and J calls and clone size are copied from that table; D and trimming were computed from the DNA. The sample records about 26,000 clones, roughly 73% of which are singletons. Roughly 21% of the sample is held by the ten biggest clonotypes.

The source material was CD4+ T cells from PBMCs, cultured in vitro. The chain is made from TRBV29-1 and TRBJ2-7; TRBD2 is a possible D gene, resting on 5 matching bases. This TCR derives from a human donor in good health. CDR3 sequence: CSVGRWTERGYEQYF. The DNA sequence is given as TGCAGCGTTGGGCGATGGACTGAACGGGGCTACGAGCAGTACTTC.